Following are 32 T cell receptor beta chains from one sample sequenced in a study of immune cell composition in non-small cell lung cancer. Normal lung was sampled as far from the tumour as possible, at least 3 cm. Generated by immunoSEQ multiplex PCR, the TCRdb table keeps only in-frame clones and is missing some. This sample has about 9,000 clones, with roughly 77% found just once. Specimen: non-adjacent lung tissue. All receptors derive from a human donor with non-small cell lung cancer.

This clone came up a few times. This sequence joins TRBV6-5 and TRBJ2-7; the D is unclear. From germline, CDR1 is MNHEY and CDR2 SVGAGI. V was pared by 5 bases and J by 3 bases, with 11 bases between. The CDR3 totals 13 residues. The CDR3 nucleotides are TGTGCCAGCAGTCCCGGATTCCTCTACGAGCAGTACTTC. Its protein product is CASSPGFLYEQYF.

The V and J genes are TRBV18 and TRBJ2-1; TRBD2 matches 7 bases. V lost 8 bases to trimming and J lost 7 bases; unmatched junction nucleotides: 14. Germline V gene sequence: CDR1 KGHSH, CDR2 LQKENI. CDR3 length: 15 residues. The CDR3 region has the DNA TGTGCCAGCACTCTCAGCGGGACCCCTTTGAATGAGCAGTTCTTC. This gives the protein CASTLSGTPLNEQFF.

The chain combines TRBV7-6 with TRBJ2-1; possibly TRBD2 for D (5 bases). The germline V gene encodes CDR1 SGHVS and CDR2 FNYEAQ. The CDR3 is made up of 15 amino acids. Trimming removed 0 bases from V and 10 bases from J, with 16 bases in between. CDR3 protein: CASSLAVGRGSEQFF. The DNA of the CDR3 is TGTGCCAGCAGCTTAGCGGTAGGCCGAGGGTCCGAGCAGTTCTTC.

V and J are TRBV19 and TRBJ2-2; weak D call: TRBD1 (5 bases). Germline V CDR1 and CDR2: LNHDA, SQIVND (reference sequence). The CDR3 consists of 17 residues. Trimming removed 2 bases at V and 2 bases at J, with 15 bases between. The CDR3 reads CASSIIRTRPNTGELFF. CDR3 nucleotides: TGTGCCAGTAGTATAATAAGGACAAGGCCAAACACCGGGGAGCTGTTTTTT.

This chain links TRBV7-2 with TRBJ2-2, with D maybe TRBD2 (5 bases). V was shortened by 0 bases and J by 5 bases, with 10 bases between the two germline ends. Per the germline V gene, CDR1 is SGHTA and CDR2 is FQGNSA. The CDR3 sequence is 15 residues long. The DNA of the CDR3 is TGTGCCAGCAGCTTAGCTAGGACTTCGACCGGGGAGCTGTTTTTT. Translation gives CASSLARTSTGELFF.

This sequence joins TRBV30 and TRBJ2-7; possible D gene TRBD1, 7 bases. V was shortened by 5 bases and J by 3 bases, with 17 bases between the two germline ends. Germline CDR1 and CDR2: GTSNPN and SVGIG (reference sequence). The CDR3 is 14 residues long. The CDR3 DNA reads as TGTGCCTGGGCCCTAGGAGGGGGCATCTACGAGCAGTACTTC. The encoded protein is CAWALGGGIYEQYF.

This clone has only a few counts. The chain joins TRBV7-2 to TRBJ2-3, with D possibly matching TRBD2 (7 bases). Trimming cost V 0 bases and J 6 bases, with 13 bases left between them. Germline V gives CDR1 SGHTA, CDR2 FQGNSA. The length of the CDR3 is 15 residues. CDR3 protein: CASSLAGGRVDTQYF. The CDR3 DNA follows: TGTGCCAGCAGCTTAGCGGGGGGGCGGGTGGATACGCAGTATTTT.

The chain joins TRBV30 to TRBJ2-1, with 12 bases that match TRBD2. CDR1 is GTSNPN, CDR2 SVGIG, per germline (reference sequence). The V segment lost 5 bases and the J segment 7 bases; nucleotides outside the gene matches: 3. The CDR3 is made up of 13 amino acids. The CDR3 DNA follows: TGTGCCTGGTCTAGCGGGAGGGGAAATGAGCAGTTCTTC. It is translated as CAWSSGRGNEQFF. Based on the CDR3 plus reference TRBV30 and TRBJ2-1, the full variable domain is SQTIHQWPATLVQPVGSPLSLECTVEGTSNPNLYWYRQAAGRGLQLLFYSVGIGQISSEVPQNLSASRPQDRQFILSSKKLLLSDSGFYLCAWSSGRGNEQFFGPGTRLTVL.

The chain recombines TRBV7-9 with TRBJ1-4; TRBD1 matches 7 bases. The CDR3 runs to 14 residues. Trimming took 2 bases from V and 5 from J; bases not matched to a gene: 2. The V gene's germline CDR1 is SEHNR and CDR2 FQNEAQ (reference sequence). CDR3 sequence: CASSLSQGNEKLFF. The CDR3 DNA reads TGTGCCAGCAGCTTATCACAGGGGAATGAAAAACTGTTTTTT.

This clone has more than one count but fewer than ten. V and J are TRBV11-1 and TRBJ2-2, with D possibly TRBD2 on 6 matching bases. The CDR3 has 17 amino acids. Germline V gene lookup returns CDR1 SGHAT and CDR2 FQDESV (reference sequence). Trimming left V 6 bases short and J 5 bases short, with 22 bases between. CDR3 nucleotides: TGTGCCAGCAGGAAGGGACTCTCCCTAACAGAGACCGGGGAGCTGTTTTTT. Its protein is CASRKGLSLTETGELFF.

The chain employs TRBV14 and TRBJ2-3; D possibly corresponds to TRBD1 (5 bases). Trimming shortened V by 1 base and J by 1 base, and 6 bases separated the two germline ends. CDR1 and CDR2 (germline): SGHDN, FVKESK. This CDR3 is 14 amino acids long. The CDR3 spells CASSQVGGTDTQYF. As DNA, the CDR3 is TGTGCCAGCAGCCAAGTAGGGGGCACAGATACGCAGTATTTT.

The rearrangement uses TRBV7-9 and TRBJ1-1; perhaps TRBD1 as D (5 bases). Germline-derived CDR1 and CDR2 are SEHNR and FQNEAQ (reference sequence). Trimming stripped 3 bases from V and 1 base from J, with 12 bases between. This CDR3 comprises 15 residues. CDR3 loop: CASSLRGTGNTEAFF. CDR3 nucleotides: TGTGCCAGCAGCTTGAGGGGCACCGGGAACACTGAAGCTTTCTTT. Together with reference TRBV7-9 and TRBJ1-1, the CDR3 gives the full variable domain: DTGVSQNPRHKITKRGQNVTFRCDPISEHNRLYWYRQTLGQGPEFLTYFQNEAQLEKSRLLSDRFSAERPKGSFSTLEIQRTEQGDSAMYLCASSLRGTGNTEAFFGQGTRLTVV.

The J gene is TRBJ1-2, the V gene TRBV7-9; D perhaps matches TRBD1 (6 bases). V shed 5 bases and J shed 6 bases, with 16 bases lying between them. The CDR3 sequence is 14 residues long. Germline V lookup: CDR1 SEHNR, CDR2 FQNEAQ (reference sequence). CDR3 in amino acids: CASSVTQGRNGYTF. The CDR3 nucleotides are TGTGCCAGCAGCGTAACACAGGGTAGGAATGGCTACACCTTC. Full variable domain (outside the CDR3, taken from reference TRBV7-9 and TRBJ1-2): DTGVSQNPRHKITKRGQNVTFRCDPISEHNRLYWYRQTLGQGPEFLTYFQNEAQLEKSRLLSDRFSAERPKGSFSTLEIQRTEQGDSAMYLCASSVTQGRNGYTFGSGTRLTVV.

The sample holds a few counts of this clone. CDR3 loop: CASSHTSTKETQYF. The CDR3 DNA reads TGTGCCAGCAGCCACACCTCCACTAAGGAGACCCAGTACTTC. V and J are TRBV5-6 and TRBJ2-5; D not resolved. Trimming removed 4 bases at V and 5 bases at J, with 15 bases between. CDR3 length: 14 residues. Germline values: CDR1 SGHDT, CDR2 YYEEEE.

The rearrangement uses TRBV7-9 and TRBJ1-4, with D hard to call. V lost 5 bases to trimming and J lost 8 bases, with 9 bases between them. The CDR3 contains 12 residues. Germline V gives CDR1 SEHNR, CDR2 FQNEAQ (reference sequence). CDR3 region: CASSRVAEKLFF. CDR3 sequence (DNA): TGTGCCAGCAGCCGCGTCGCGGAAAAACTGTTTTTT.

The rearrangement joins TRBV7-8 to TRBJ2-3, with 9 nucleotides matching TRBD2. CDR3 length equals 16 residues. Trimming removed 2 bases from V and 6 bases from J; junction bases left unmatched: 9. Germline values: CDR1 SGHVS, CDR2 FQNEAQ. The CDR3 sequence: CASSLSHGGGADTQYF. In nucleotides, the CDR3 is TGTGCCAGCAGCTTATCTCATGGCGGGGGGGCGGATACGCAGTATTTT.

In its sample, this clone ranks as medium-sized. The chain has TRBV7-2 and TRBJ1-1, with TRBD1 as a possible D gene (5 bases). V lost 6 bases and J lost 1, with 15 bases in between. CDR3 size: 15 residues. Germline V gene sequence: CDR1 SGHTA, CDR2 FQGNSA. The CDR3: CASRYTGTSNTEAFF. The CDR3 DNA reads TGTGCCAGCAGGTACACCGGGACTTCGAACACTGAAGCTTTCTTT.

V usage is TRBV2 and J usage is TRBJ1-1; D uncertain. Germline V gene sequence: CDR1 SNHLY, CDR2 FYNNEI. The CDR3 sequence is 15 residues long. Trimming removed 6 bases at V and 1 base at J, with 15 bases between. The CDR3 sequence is CASRKGDLPNTEAFF. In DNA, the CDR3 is TGTGCCAGCAGGAAAGGTGACCTACCGAACACTGAAGCTTTCTTT. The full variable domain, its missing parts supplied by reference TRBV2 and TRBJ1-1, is EPEVTQTPSHQVTQMGQEVILRCVPISNHLYFYWYRQILGQKVEFLVSFYNNEISEKSEIFDDQFSVERPDGSNFTLKIRSTKLEDSAMYFCASRKGDLPNTEAFFGQGTRLTVV.

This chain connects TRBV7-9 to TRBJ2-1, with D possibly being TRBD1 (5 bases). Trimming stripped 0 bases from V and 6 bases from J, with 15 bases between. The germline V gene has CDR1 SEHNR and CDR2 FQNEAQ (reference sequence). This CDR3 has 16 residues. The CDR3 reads CASSLAFGEGANEQFF. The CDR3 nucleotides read TGTGCCAGCAGCTTAGCTTTTGGCGAAGGGGCCAATGAGCAGTTCTTC.

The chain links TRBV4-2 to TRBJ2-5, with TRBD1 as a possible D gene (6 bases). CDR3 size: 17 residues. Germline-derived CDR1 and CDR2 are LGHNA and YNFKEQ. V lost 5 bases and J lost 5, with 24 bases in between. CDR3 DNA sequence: TGTGCCAGCAGCTTGGGGCCGAGACAGGACCCGAGGGAGACCCAGTACTTC. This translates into CASSLGPRQDPRETQYF.

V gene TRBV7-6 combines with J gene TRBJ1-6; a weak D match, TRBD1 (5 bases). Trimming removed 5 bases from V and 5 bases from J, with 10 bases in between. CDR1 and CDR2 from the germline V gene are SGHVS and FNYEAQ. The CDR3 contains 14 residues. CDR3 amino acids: CASSMTANNSPLHF. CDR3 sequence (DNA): TGTGCCAGCAGCATGACAGCAAATAATTCACCCCTCCACTTT.

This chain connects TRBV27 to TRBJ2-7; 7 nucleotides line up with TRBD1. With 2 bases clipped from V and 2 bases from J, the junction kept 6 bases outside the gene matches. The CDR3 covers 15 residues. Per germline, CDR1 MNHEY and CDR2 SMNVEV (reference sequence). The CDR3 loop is CASSLQGQATYEQYF. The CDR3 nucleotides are TGTGCCAGCAGTTTACAAGGACAGGCAACCTACGAGCAGTACTTC.

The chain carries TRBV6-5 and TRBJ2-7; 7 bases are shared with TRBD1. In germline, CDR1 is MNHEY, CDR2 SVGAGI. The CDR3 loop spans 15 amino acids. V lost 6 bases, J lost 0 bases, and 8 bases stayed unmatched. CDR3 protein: CASSPGSGGSYEQYF. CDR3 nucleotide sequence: TGTGCCAGCAGCCCAGGGTCAGGGGGCTCCTACGAGCAGTACTTC.

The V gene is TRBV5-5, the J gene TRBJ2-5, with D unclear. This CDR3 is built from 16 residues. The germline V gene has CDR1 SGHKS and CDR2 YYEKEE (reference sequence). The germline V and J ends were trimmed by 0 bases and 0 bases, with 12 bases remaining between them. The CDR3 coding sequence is TGTGCCAGCAGCTTGGTTCCGCAGAACTACCAAGAGACCCAGTACTTC. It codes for CASSLVPQNYQETQYF.

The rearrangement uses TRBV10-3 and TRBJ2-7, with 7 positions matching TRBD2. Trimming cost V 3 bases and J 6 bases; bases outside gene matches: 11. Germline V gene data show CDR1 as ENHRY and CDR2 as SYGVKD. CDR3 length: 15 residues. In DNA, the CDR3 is TGTGCCATCAGTGAAGGTAACGGGGGGACGGGCGAGCAGTACTTC. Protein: CAISEGNGGTGEQYF.

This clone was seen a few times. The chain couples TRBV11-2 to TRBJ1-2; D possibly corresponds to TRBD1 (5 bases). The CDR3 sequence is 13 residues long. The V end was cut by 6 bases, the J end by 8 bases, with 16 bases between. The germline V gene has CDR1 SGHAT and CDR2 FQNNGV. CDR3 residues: CASRFQGGEGYTF. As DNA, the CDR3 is TGTGCCAGCAGATTCCAGGGTGGCGAAGGCTACACCTTC.

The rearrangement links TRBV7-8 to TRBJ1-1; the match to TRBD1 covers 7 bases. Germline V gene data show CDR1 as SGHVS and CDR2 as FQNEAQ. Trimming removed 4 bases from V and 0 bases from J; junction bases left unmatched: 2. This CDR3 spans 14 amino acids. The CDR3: CASSSDRVNTEAFF. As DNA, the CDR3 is TGTGCCAGCAGCTCAGACAGGGTGAACACTGAAGCTTTCTTT.

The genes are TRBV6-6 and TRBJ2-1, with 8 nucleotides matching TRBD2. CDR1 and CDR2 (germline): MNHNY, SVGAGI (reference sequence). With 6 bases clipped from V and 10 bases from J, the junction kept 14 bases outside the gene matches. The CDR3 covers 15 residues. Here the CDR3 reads CASSSGGGRIGEQFF. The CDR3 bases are TGTGCCAGCAGCTCCGGGGGCGGGAGGATAGGGGAGCAGTTCTTC.

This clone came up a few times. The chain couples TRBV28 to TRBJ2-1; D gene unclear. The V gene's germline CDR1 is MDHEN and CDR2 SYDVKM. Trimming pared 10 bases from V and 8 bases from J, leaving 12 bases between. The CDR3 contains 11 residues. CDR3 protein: CAIAERYEQFF. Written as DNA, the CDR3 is TGTGCCATAGCAGAGAGGTATGAGCAGTTCTTC.

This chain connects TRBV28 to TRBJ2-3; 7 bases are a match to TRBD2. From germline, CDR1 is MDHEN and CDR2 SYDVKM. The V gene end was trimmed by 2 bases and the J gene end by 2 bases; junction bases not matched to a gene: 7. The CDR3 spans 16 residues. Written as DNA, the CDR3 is TGTGCCAGCAGTTTAGTGGCGGGGGAAAACACAGATACGCAGTATTTT. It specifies CASSLVAGENTDTQYF.

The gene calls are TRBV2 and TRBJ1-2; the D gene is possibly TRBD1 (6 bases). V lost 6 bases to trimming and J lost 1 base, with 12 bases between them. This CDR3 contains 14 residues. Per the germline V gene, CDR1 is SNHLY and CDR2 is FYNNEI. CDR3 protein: CASRKTGFNYGYTF. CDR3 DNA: TGTGCCAGCAGGAAGACAGGATTTAACTATGGCTACACCTTC.

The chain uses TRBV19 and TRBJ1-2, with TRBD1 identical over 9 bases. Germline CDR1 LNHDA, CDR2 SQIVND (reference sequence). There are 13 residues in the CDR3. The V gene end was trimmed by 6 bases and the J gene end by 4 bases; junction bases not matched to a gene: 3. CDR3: CASSPGQGYGYTF. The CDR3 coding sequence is TGTGCCAGTAGCCCGGGACAGGGCTATGGCTACACCTTC.